Below, 6 T cell receptor beta chains from the same sample are listed, as sequenced in a study of T-cell memory formation after mild COVID-19. TCRdb independently ran MiXCR on the 5' RACE reads; one entry per CDR3 protein. Of hundreds of thousands of distinct CDR3 sequences listed, about 23% are singletons. Sequenced: PBMCs or a T cell subset sorted from them (not recorded which). These receptors were collected from an adult woman who had mild COVID-19 (a few samples of this study predate the infection). Cell type and time point are not known.

The V call is TRBV7-8, the J call TRBJ2-1; D remains unclear. Trimming took 4 bases from V and 10 from J, leaving 11 bases between them. Germline V lookup: CDR1 SGHVS, CDR2 FQNEAQ. The CDR3 covers 12 residues. CDR3 DNA sequence: TGTGCCAGCAGCTACTCCGGTTTGGAGCAGTTCTTC. Protein: CASSYSGLEQFF.

The J gene is TRBJ2-5, the V gene TRBV24-1; D gene unclear. V was shortened by 3 bases and J by 9 bases, with 10 bases between the two germline ends. Germline assignment: CDR1 KGHDR and CDR2 SFDVKD. CDR3 size: 12 residues. The CDR3: CATSDPKKAQYF. In DNA, the CDR3 is TGTGCCACCAGTGATCCAAAGAAGGCCCAGTACTTC.

In its sample, this clonotype was seen a few times. This chain connects TRBV12-3 or TRBV12-4 to TRBJ2-5, with 8 bases aligning to TRBD2. V lost 3 bases, J lost 9 bases, and 12 bases stayed unmatched. The CDR3 runs 15 residues. The CDR3 DNA reads as TGTGCCAGCAGTTTGAATAGCGGGGCACCGGGGGCCCAGTACTTC. Its protein product is CASSLNSGAPGAQYF.

This clonotype has at least ten counts. V gene TRBV3-1 combines with J gene TRBJ2-5, with D possibly being TRBD2 (7 bases). V was cut by 4 bases and J by 5 bases, with 14 bases left in between. The germline CDR1 and CDR2 sequences are LGHDT and YNNKEL (reference sequence). There are 14 residues in the CDR3. CDR3 protein: CASSLPGGFETQYF. Here the CDR3 DNA reads TGTGCCAGCAGCCTTCCGGGGGGCTTTGAGACCCAGTACTTC.

This clonotype has only a few counts. The chain joins TRBV4-3 to TRBJ2-7; 12 nucleotides align to TRBD2. V lost 0 bases to trimming and J lost 7 bases; unmatched junction nucleotides: 7. Germline V gene data show CDR1 as LGHNA and CDR2 as YSLEER. This CDR3 region has 16 residues. CDR3 bases: TGCGCCAGCAGCCAAGATGGGGAGACTAGCGGGAGTGAGCAGTACTTC. Translated: CASSQDGETSGSEQYF.

V and J are TRBV24-1 and TRBJ1-2; D uncertain. The germline V and J ends were trimmed by 2 bases and 4 bases, with 7 bases remaining between them. The CDR3 consists of 13 residues. The germline CDR1 and CDR2 sequences are KGHDR and SFDVKD. The CDR3, as DNA: TGTGCCACCAGTGATTCAGAGTTCTATGGCTACACCTTC. Translated, it gives CATSDSEFYGYTF.